These T cell receptor beta chains were read from a single sample in a study of shared clonotypes between healthy human individuals. The assay was immunoSEQ multiplex PCR, and TCRdb's table has in-frame clones only and misses some. The data contain 2.3 million or so clones, 90% to 95% of them singletons. The sample comprised naive CD4+ T cells from PBMCs. All receptors come from a man younger than 30 in good health. Some clones in this sample may be carry-over from other donors' samples. CDR3s include the opening cysteine and the closing phenylalanine or tryptophan. The D gene is left open where the match is weak. Clone size appears in some rows only: once, few, many, or a class for an expanded clone.

.	TRBJ1-1	.	TRBV6-6	CASSYSGEVAFF	TGTGCCAGCAGTTACTCAGGGGAGGTCGCTTTCTTT
.	TRBJ2-3	TRBD2	TRBV5-1	CASSLAVAGRTDTQYF	TGCGCCAGCAGCTTGGCCGTAGCGGGGAGGACAGATACGCAGTATTTT
.	TRBJ2-2	TRBD2	TRBV7-8	CASSLGTSGRAYLTGELFF	TGTGCCAGCAGCTTAGGGACTAGCGGGAGGGCTTACCTCACCGGGGAGCTGTTTTTT
.	TRBJ1-2	.	TRBV15	CATSRIVGDYGYTF	TGTGCCACCAGCAGAATAGTTGGTGACTATGGCTACACCTTC
.	TRBJ2-7	.	TRBV5-1	CASSLVPGRSSGEQYF	TGCGCCAGCAGCTTGGTGCCAGGAAGATCCTCGGGCGAGCAGTACTTC
.	TRBJ1-5	.	TRBV28	CASTPGSNQPQHF	TGTGCCAGCACCCCAGGTAGCAATCAGCCCCAGCATTTT
.	TRBJ2-3	.	TRBV29-1	CSVTYWGFPFTDTQYF	TGCAGCGTTACGTATTGGGGCTTCCCATTCACAGATACGCAGTATTTT
.	TRBJ2-5	TRBD1	TRBV30	CAWSRGQGFQETQYF	TGTGCCTGGAGTCGGGGACAGGGGTTCCAAGAGACCCAGTACTTC
once	TRBJ2-1	TRBD1	TRBV11-2	CASSFTSDRAPFF	TGTGCCAGCAGCTTTACGTCGGACAGGGCCCCGTTCTTC
.	TRBJ1-1	.	TRBV10-3	CAISQQPPTNTEAFF	TGTGCCATCAGCCAGCAACCACCGACGAACACTGAAGCTTTCTTT
.	TRBJ2-3	.	TRBV5-6	CASSWGTDTQYF	TGTGCCAGCAGCTGGGGCACAGATACGCAGTATTTT